These 23 T cell receptor beta chains were sequenced from one sample in a study of early stage breast cancer tumors (TCRdb year 2017). Libraries were constructed by the immunoSEQ multiplex PCR assay. TCRdb obtained this table from immuneACCESS and retained in-frame rearrangements with V and J assigned. These tables miss some clones; where compared with another copy, unresolved V genes account for less than half of the shortfall, and the remainder is unexplained. The sample data list 32,000 or so clones, and roughly two thirds of these were observed just once. Around a third of the sample lies in the top ten. Sequencing was done on a sample of blood. The receptors were sampled from a person aged 45 to 59 with breast cancer.

The CDR3 bases are TGTGCCAGCAGTTCTTGGGGACAGGGGGCGAGGAGGGCCAATCAGCCCCAGCATTTT. It translates to CASSSWGQGARRANQPQHF. The chain recombines TRBV27 with TRBJ1-5, with 12 positions matching TRBD1. V dropped 4 bases and J dropped 3; count of bases not matched to a gene: 13. Germline CDR1 and CDR2: MNHEY and SMNVEV (reference sequence). CDR3 length equals 19 residues.

V and J are TRBV19 and TRBJ1-2, with 9 positions matching TRBD1. J gave up 8 bases and V 8 bases, and 9 bases lay outside the gene matches. This CDR3 is built from 13 residues. Germline CDR1 is LNHDA and CDR2 is SQIVND (reference sequence). CDR3 region: CASGDREAYGYTF. In nucleotides, the CDR3 is TGTGCCAGTGGGGACAGGGAGGCTTACGGCTACACCTTC.

V usage is TRBV2 and J usage is TRBJ2-3, with D unclear. The V gene lost 4 bases and the J gene lost 3 bases, with 8 bases spanning the gap. Germline assignment: CDR1 SNHLY and CDR2 FYNNEI. The CDR3 consists of 13 residues. The CDR3 DNA sequence: TGTGCCAGCAGTGTTGATAGAACAGATACGCAGTATTTT. This encodes CASSVDRTDTQYF. Full variable domain (outside the CDR3, taken from reference TRBV2 and TRBJ2-3): EPEVTQTPSHQVTQMGQEVILRCVPISNHLYFYWYRQILGQKVEFLVSFYNNEISEKSEIFDDQFSVERPDGSNFTLKIRSTKLEDSAMYFCASSVDRTDTQYFGPGTRLTVL.

J is TRBJ2-2 and V is TRBV5-4, with 9 bases fitting TRBD1. This CDR3 is built from 18 residues. J gave up 6 bases and V 4 bases, and 16 bases lay outside the gene matches. Germline loops: CDR1 SGHNT, CDR2 YYREEE (reference sequence). CDR3 sequence (DNA): TGTGCCAGCAGCCCAATACTCGGGACAGGGTCTTTCGCCGGGGAGCTGTTTTTT. Translating it yields CASSPILGTGSFAGELFF.

This chain links TRBV6-6 with TRBJ1-4; D gene uncertain. The V end was cut by 7 bases, the J end by 7 bases, with 7 bases between. Germline V gene sequence: CDR1 MNHNY, CDR2 SVGAGI (reference sequence). This CDR3 spans 11 amino acids. CDR3 nucleotide sequence: TGTGCCAGCAACCACGGTGAAAAACTGTTTTTT. Its protein is CASNHGEKLFF.

This clone was observed a few times. J is TRBJ2-1 and V is TRBV9; no reliable D call. V lost 4 bases and J lost 5, with 7 bases in between. The CDR3 runs 12 residues. Germline-derived CDR1 and CDR2 are SGDLS and YYNGEE. The CDR3 DNA follows: TGTGCCAGCAGCCCCCCCAACAATGAGCAGTTCTTC. It yields the protein CASSPPNNEQFF.

The gene calls are TRBV5-1 and TRBJ1-1, with D uncertain. Trimming removed 4 bases at V and 0 bases at J, with 7 bases between. Per the germline V gene, CDR1 is SGHRS and CDR2 is YFSETQ. There are 13 residues in the CDR3. CDR3 nucleotides: TGCGCCAGCAGCCCTGAGATGAACACTGAAGCTTTCTTT. Protein sequence: CASSPEMNTEAFF.

This clone was recorded only once. The chain employs TRBV21-1 and TRBJ1-5; the D segment call TRBD1 is taken from the table without a DNA check. TRBV21-1 is tagged as a pseudogene. The CDR3 has 18 amino acids. The CDR3 bases are TGTGCCAGCAGCTCTAGGACAGGTCCTTTCCATAGCAATCAGCCCCAGCATTTT. Translated, it gives CASSSRTGPFHSNQPQHF.

The rearrangement joins TRBV4-1 to TRBJ2-1; 11 bases are shared with TRBD2. V lost 3 bases and J lost 4; bases outside the gene matches: 11. Germline CDR1 MGHRA, CDR2 YSYEKL. The CDR3 has 18 residues. The CDR3 region has the DNA TGCGCCAGCAGCCAGGTGGATATGGGACTAGCGGCTTACAATGAGCAGTTCTTC. The encoded protein is CASSQVDMGLAAYNEQFF.

This clone was detected only a few times. This sequence joins TRBV7-2 and TRBJ1-5; 8 bases align to TRBD1. This CDR3 spans 17 amino acids. Trimming at V came to 5 bases and at J to 2 bases, leaving 11 bases not matched to a gene. CDR1 and CDR2 (germline): SGHTA, FQGNSA. Here the CDR3 reads CASSLAAGGAGNQPQHF. CDR3 sequence (DNA): TGTGCCAGCAGCCTGGCGGCAGGGGGCGCAGGCAATCAGCCCCAGCATTTT.

The chain is built from TRBV7-9 and TRBJ2-7, with D unresolved. V was shortened by 5 bases and J by 1 base, with 12 bases between the two germline ends. The CDR3 has 14 residues. The germline CDR1 and CDR2 sequences are SEHNR and FQNEAQ (reference sequence). The CDR3 nucleotides are TGTGCCAGCAGCCCAGAGGCAAGGTCCTACGAGCAGTACTTC. Translation: CASSPEARSYEQYF.

This clone was counted a single time. The chain has TRBV9 and TRBJ2-5, with 9 bases matching TRBD2. The germline V gene has CDR1 SGDLS and CDR2 YYNGEE. The ends lost 2 bases at V and 1 base at J; junction bases unmatched: 9. The CDR3 is 17 amino acids. This chain's CDR3 is CASSVAPRLAAQETQYF. The CDR3 coding sequence is TGTGCCAGCAGCGTGGCCCCTAGACTAGCGGCCCAAGAGACCCAGTACTTC.

This clone occurred a few times. The V gene is TRBV19, the J gene TRBJ2-2, with D tentatively TRBD1 (6 bases). Germline loops: CDR1 LNHDA, CDR2 SQIVND (reference sequence). This CDR3 region has 14 residues. Trimming stripped 6 bases from V and 4 bases from J, with 12 bases between. CDR3 sequence reads: CASRDRQITGELFF. The CDR3 DNA follows: TGTGCCAGTAGGGACAGACAGATCACCGGGGAGCTGTTTTTT.

This chain connects TRBV6-5 to TRBJ2-1, with 7 bases lining up with TRBD1. The V gene's germline CDR1 is MNHEY and CDR2 SVGAGI. This CDR3 is built from 15 residues. V lost 2 bases, J lost 2 bases, and 3 bases stayed unmatched. The CDR3 sequence: CASSYTGEPYNEQFF. In nucleotides, the CDR3 is TGTGCCAGCAGTTACACAGGGGAGCCCTACAATGAGCAGTTCTTC.

This clone was seen a few times. V is TRBV6-9 and J is TRBJ1-2, with D hard to call. V was cut by 5 bases and J by 4 bases, with 11 bases left in between. The CDR3 has 13 amino acids. Looked up from germline, CDR1 is MNHGY and CDR2 is SVAAGI. The CDR3 sequence: CASSPGLIYGYTF. The CDR3, as DNA: TGTGCCAGCAGTCCCGGACTCATCTATGGCTACACCTTC.

The gene calls are TRBV5-6 and TRBJ2-2, with a tentative D call TRBD1 (5 bases). CDR1 and CDR2 (germline): SGHDT, YYEEEE. The V end was cut by 6 bases, the J end by 5 bases, with 17 bases between. CDR3 size: 15 residues. The CDR3: CASILAGMETGELFF. The DNA for the CDR3 is TGTGCCAGCATCCTCGCAGGGATGGAGACCGGGGAGCTGTTTTTT. Full variable domain (remainder filled in from reference TRBV5-6 and TRBJ2-2): DAGVTQSPTHLIKTRGQQVTLRCSPKSGHDTVSWYQQALGQGPQFIFQYYEEEERQRGNFPDRFSGHQFPNYSSELNVNALLLGDSALYLCASILAGMETGELFFGEGSRLTVL.

In this sample, this clone turned up a few times. This rearrangement joins TRBV27 to TRBJ2-2, with D unresolved. The CDR3 contains 16 residues. The V gene's germline CDR1 is MNHEY and CDR2 SMNVEV (reference sequence). The V end was cut by 2 bases, the J end by 0 bases, with 10 bases between. In DNA, the CDR3 is TGTGCCAGCAGTTTAGGAAGCGTCTCGAACACCGGGGAGCTGTTTTTT. Protein sequence: CASSLGSVSNTGELFF.

This chain joins TRBV6-1 and TRBJ1-2; D is uncertain. Germline V CDR1 and CDR2: MNHNS, SASEGT. The germline V and J ends were trimmed by 1 base and 8 bases, with 11 bases remaining between them. The CDR3 consists of 13 residues. The CDR3 DNA is TGTGCCAGCAGTGAAGGCGGTCAGTACGGCTACACCTTC. This encodes CASSEGGQYGYTF.

This clone was seen a few times. The chain joins TRBV6-6 to TRBJ1-2, with 9 bases lining up with TRBD1. This CDR3 has 14 residues. Trimming at V came to 0 bases and at J to 8 bases, leaving 4 bases not matched to a gene. The V gene's germline CDR1 is MNHNY and CDR2 SVGAGI (reference sequence). The CDR3 loop is CASSYSLTGGGYTF. The CDR3 DNA reads TGTGCCAGCAGTTACTCCCTGACAGGGGGAGGCTACACCTTC.

V is TRBV9 and J is TRBJ2-3, with 8 positions matching TRBD2. From germline, CDR1 is SGDLS and CDR2 YYNGEE. Trimming removed 4 bases from V and 3 bases from J; junction bases left unmatched: 10. The CDR3 spans 16 residues. CDR3 nucleotide sequence: TGTGCCAGCAGCCGCATCGGGACTAGAGGAACAGATACGCAGTATTTT. It specifies CASSRIGTRGTDTQYF.

V and J are TRBV7-2 and TRBJ2-7; 10 bases align to TRBD1. Unmatched junction bases numbered 2, after V lost 1 base and J lost 5 bases. Germline loops: CDR1 SGHTA, CDR2 FQGNSA. There are 14 residues in the CDR3. CDR3 sequence (DNA): TGTGCCAGCAGCTTAGGACAGGGGGCGAACGAGCAGTACTTC. Translating gives CASSLGQGANEQYF.

The chain employs TRBV19 and TRBJ1-2; 8 bases agree with TRBD1. The CDR3 is 15 amino acids. Germline V lookup: CDR1 LNHDA, CDR2 SQIVND (reference sequence). The ends lost 10 bases at V and 5 bases at J; junction bases unmatched: 15. CDR3 nucleotides: TGTGCCACCACACCGGCGACAGGGGCTGGTTATGGCTACACCTTC. It specifies CATTPATGAGYGYTF.

The chain carries TRBV5-1 and TRBJ1-2, with D maybe TRBD1 (5 bases). V lost 0 bases to trimming and J lost 4 bases, with 19 bases between them. This CDR3 spans 17 amino acids. The germline CDR1 and CDR2 sequences are SGHRS and YFSETQ. CDR3 coding DNA: TGCGCCAGCAGCTTGGGCCAGTCCCCTGGGACTAGCTATGGCTACACCTTC. As protein: CASSLGQSPGTSYGYTF. Drawing the rest from reference TRBV5-1 and TRBJ1-2, the complete variable domain is KAGVTQTPRYLIKTRGQQVTLSCSPISGHRSVSWYQQTPGQGLQFLFEYFSETQRNKGNFPGRFSGRQFSNSRSEMNVSTLELGDSALYLCASSLGQSPGTSYGYTFGSGTRLTVV.